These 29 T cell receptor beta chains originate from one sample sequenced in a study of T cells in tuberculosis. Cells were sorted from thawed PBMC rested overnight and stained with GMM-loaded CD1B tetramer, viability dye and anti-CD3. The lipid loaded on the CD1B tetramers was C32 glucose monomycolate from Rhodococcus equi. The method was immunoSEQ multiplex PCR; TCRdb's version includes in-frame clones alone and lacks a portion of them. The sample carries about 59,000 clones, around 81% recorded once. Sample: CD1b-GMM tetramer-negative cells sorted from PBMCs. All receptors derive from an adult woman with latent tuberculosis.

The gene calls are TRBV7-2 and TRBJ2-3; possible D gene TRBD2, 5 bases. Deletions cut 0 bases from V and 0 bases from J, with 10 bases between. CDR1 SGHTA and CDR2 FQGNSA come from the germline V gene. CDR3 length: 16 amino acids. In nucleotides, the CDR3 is TGTGCCAGCAGCTTAGCTGCGGGTTCTAGCACAGATACGCAGTATTTT. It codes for CASSLAAGSSTDTQYF.

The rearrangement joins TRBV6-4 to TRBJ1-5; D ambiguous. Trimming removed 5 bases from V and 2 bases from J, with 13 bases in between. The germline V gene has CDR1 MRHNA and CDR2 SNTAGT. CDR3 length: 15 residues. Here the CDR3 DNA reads TGTGCCAGCAGTAAACTGCGGAGGGGCAATCAGCCCCAGCATTTT. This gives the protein CASSKLRRGNQPQHF.

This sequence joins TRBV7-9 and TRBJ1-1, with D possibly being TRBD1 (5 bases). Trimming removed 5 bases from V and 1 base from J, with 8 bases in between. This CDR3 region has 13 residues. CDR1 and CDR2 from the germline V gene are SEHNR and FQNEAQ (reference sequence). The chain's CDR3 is CASSLTGNTEAFF. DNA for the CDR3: TGTGCCAGCAGCCTCACAGGGAACACTGAAGCTTTCTTT. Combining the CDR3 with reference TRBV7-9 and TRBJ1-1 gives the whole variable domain DTGVSQNPRHKITKRGQNVTFRCDPISEHNRLYWYRQTLGQGPEFLTYFQNEAQLEKSRLLSDRFSAERPKGSFSTLEIQRTEQGDSAMYLCASSLTGNTEAFFGQGTRLTVV.

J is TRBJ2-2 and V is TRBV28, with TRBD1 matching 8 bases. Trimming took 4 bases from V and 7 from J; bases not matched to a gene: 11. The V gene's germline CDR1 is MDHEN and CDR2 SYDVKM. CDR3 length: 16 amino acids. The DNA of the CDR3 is TGTGCCAGCAGTTCCGACAGGGGAAGGGGAGGCGGGGAGCTGTTTTTT. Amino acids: CASSSDRGRGGGELFF.

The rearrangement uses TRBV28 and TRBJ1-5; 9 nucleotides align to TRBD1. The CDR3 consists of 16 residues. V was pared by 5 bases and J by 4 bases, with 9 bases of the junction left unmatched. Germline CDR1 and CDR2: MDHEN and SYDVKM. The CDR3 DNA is TGTGCCAGCAGTCCCCCGGGACAGGGCATGAATCAGCCCCAGCATTTT. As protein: CASSPPGQGMNQPQHF.

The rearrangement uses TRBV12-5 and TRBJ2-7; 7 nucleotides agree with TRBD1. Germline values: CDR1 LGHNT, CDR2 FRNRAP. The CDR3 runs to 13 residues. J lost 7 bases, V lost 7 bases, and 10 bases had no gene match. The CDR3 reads CASARQGREEQYF. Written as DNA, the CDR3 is TGTGCTAGTGCCAGACAGGGACGGGAAGAGCAGTACTTC.

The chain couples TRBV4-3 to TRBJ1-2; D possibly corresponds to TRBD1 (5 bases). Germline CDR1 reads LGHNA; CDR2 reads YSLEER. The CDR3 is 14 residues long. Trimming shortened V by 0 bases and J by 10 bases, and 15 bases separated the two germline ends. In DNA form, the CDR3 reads TGCGCCAGCAGCCAAGATAGTTGGGGGGAGGACTACACCTTC. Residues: CASSQDSWGEDYTF.

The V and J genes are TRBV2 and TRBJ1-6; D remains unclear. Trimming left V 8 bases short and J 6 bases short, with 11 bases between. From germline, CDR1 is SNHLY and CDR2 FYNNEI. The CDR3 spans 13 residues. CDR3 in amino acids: CASLPPLNSPLHF. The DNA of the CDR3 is TGTGCCAGCCTTCCTCCCCTTAATTCACCCCTCCACTTT.

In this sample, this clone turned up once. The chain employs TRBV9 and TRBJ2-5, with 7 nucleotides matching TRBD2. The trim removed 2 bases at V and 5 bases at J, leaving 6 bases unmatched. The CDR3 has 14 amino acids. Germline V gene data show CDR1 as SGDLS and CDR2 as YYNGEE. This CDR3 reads CASSVGGLMETQYF. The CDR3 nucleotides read TGTGCCAGCAGCGTGGGGGGGTTAATGGAGACCCAGTACTTC.

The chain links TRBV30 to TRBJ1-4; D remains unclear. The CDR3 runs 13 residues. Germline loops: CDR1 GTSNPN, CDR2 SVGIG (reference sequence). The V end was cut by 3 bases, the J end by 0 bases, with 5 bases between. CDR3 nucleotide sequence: TGTGCCTGGAGAGGAGCAACTAATGAAAAACTGTTTTTT. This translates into CAWRGATNEKLFF.

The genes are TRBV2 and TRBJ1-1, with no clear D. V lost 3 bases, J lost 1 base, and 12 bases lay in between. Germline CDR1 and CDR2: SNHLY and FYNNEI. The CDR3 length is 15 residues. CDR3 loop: CASSDLWSRNTEAFF. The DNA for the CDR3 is TGTGCCAGCAGTGATTTGTGGTCTAGGAACACTGAAGCTTTCTTT.

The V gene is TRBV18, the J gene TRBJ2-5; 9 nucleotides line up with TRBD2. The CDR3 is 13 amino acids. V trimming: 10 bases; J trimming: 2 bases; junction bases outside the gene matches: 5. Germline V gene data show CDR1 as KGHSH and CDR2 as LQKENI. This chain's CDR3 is CATAGGRQETQYF. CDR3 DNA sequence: TGTGCCACCGCGGGAGGGAGGCAAGAGACCCAGTACTTC.

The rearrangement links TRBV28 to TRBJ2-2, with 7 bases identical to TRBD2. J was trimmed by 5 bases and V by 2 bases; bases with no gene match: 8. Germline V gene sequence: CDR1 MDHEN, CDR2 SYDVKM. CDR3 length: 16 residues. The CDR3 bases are TGTGCCAGCAGTTTAATGGCGGGAGAACGGACCGGGGAGCTGTTTTTT. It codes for CASSLMAGERTGELFF.

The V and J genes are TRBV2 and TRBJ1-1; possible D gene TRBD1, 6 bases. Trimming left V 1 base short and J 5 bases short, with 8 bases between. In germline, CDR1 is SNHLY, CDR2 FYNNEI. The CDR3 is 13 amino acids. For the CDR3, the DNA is TGTGCCAGCAGTGAAGTAGGGGGAACTGAAGCTTTCTTT. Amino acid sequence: CASSEVGGTEAFF.

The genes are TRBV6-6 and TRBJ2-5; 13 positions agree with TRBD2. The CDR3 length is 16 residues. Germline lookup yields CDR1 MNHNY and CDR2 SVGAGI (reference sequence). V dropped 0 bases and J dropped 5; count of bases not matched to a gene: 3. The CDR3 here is CASSYSGLAGRETQYF. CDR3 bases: TGTGCCAGCAGTTACTCGGGACTAGCGGGGCGGGAGACCCAGTACTTC.

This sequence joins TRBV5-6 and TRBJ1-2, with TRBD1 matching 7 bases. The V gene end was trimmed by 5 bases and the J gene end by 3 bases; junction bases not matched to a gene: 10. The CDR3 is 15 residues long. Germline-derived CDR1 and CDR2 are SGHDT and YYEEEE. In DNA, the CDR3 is TGTGCCAGCAGTCGTACGCGACAGGGACACTATGGCTACACCTTC. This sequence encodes CASSRTRQGHYGYTF.

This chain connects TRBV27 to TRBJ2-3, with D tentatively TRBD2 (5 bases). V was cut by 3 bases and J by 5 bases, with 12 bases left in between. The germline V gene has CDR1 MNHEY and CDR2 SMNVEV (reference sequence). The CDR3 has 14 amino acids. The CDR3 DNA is TGTGCCAGCAGTTTCCGGCGCGAGGGAGATACGCAGTATTTT. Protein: CASSFRREGDTQYF.

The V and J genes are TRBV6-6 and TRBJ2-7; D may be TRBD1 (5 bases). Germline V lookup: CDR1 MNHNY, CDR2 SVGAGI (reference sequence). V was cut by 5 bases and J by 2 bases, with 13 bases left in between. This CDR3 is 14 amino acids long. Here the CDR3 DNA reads TGTGCCAGCAGTCAACAGGTTCCTCCCTACGAGCAGTACTTC. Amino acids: CASSQQVPPYEQYF.

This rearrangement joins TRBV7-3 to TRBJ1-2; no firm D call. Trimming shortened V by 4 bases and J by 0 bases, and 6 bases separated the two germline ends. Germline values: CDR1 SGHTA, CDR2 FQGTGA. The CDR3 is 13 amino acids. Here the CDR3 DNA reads TGTGCCAGCAGCTCGAGAGCTAACTATGGCTACACCTTC. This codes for CASSSRANYGYTF.

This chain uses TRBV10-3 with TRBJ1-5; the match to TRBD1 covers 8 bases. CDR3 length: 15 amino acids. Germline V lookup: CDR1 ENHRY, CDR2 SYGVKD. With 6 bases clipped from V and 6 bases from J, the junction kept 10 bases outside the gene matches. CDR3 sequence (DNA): TGTGCCATCAGCGAGGAGACAGGGGATGGTCAGCCCCAGCATTTT. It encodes CAISEETGDGQPQHF.

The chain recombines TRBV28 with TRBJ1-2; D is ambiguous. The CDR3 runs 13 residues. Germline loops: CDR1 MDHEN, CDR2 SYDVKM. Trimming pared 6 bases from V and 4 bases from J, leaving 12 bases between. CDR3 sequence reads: CASSPPGSYGYTF. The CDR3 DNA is TGTGCCAGCAGCCCCCCGGGAAGCTATGGCTACACCTTC.

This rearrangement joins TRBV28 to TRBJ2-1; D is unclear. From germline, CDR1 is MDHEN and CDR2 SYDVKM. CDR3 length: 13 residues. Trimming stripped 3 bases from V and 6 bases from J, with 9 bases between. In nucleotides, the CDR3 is TGTGCCAGCAGTTTGCGAGGAGTCAATGAGCAGTTCTTC. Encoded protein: CASSLRGVNEQFF.

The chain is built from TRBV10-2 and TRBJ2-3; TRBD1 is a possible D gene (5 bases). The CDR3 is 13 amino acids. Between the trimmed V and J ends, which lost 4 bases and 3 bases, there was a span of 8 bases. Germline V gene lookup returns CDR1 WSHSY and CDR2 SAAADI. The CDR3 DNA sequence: TGCGCCAGCAGTGGGGGCCGAACAGATACGCAGTATTTT. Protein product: CASSGGRTDTQYF.

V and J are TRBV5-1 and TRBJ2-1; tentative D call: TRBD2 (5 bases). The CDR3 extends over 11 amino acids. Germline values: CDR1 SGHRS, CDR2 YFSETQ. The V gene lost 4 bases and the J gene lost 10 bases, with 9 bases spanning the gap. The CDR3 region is CASSRDYEQFF. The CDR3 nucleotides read TGCGCCAGCAGCCGAGACTACGAGCAGTTCTTC.

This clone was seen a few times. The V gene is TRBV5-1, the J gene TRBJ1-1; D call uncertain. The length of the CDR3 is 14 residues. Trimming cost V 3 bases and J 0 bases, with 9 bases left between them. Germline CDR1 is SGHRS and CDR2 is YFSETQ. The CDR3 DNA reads TGCGCCAGCAGCTCGGAGGGTGTGAACACTGAAGCTTTCTTT. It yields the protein CASSSEGVNTEAFF.

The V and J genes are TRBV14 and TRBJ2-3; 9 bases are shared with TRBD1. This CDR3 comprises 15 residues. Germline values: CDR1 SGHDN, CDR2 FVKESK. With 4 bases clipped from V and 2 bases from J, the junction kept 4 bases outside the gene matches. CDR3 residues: CASSPNRGLTDTQYF. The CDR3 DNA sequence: TGTGCCAGCAGCCCCAACAGGGGGCTCACAGATACGCAGTATTTT.

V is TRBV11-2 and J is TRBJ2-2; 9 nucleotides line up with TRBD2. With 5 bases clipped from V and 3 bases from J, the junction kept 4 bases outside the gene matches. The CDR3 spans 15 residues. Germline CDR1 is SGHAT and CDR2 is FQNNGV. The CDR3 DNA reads TGTGCCAGCAGCCCGACTAGCGGTCACACCGGGGAGCTGTTTTTT. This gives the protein CASSPTSGHTGELFF.

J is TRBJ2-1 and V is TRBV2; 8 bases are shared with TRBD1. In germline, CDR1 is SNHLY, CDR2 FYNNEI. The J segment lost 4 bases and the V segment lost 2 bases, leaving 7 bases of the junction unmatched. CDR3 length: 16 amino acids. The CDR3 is CASSERGDRPYNEQFF. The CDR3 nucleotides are TGTGCCAGCAGTGAACGAGGGGACAGGCCGTACAATGAGCAGTTCTTC.

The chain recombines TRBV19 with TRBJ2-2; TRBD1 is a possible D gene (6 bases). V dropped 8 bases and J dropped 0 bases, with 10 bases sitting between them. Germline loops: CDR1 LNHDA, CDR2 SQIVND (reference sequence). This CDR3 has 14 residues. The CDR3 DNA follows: TGTGCCAGTGCCGGGACACCGAACACCGGGGAGCTGTTTTTT. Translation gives CASAGTPNTGELFF.